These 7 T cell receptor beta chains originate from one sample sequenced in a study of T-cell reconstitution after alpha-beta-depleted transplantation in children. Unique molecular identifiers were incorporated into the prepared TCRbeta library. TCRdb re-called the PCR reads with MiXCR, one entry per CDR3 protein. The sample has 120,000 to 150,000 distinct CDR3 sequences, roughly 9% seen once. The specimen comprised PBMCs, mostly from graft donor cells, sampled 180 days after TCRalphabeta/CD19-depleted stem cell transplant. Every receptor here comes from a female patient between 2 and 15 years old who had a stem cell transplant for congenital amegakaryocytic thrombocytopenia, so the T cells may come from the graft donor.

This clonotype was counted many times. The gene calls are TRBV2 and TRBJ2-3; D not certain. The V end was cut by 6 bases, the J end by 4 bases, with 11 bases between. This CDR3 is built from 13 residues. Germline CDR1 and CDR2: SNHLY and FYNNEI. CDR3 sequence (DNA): TGTGCCAGCAGCCCCGATCTTCCAGATACGCAGTATTTT. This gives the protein CASSPDLPDTQYF.

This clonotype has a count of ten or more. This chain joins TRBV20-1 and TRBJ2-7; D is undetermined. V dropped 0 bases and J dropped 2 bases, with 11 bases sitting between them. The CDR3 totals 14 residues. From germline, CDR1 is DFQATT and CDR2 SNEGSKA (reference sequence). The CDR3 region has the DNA TGCAGTGCTAGAGATCATAACTGCCCCTACGAGCAGTACTTC. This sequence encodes CSARDHNCPYEQYF.

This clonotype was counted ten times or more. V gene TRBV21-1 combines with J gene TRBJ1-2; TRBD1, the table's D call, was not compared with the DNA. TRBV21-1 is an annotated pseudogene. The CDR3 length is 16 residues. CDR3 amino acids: CASSKGRGGANYGYTF. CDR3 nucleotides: TGTGCCAGCAGCAAAGGGAGGGGGGGCGCTAACTATGGCTACACCTTC.

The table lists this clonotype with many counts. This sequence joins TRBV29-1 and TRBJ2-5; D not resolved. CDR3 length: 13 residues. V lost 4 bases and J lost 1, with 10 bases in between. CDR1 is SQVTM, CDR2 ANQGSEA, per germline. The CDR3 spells CSVGQSPQETQYF. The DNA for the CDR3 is TGCAGCGTTGGCCAGTCCCCCCAAGAGACCCAGTACTTC.

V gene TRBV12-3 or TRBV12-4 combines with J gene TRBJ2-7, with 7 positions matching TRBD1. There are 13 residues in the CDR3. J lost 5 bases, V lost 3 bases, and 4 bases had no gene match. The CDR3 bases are TGTGCCAGCAGTTTGGGACAGTCGCACGAGCAGTACTTC. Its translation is CASSLGQSHEQYF.

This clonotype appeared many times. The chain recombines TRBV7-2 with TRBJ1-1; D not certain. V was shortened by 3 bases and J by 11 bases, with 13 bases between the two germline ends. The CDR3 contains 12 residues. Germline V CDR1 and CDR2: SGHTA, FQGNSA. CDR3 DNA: TGTGCCAGCAGCTTTGGAGGGCCGAGCGCTTTCTTT. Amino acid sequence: CASSFGGPSAFF.

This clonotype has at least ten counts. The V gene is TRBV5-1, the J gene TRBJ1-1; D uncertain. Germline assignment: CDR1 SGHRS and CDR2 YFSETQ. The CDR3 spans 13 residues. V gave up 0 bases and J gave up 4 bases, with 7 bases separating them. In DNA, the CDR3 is TGCGCCAGCAGCTTGGGGGCAAGCACTGAAGCTTTCTTT. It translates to CASSLGASTEAFF. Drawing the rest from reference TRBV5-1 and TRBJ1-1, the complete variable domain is KAGVTQTPRYLIKTRGQQVTLSCSPISGHRSVSWYQQTPGQGLQFLFEYFSETQRNKGNFPGRFSGRQFSNSRSEMNVSTLELGDSALYLCASSLGASTEAFFGQGTRLTVV.